This paragraph covers one T cell receptor (beta chain) sequence. This sample was included in a study of blood T cell repertoires in COVID-19. As processed by the authors: Scientists estimated how many nucleated cells there were by amplifying reference gene primers. Assay: immunoSEQ multiplex PCR; the TCRdb copy retains only in-frame clones and omits some. V and J calls plus clone size are reproduced from that table; the DNA served to infer D and trimming. The sample carries 130,000 to 150,000 clones, 70% to 90% recorded once. V lost 0 bases and J lost 8; bases outside the gene matches: 10. The CDR3 loop spans 15 amino acids. Germline CDR1 is SGHDT and CDR2 is YYEEEE.

The chain joins TRBV5-6 to TRBJ1-1; TRBD1 matches 7 bases. Sequencing was carried out using peripheral blood. The receptor was isolated from a woman aged 60 to 75 with COVID-19, enrolled during active disease. CDR3 DNA sequence: TGTGCCAGCAGCTTGGAACAGGGGTTGAACAGGGAAGCTTTCTTT. Residues: CASSLEQGLNREAFF. Variable domain in full (rest from reference TRBV5-6 and TRBJ1-1): DAGVTQSPTHLIKTRGQQVTLRCSPKSGHDTVSWYQQALGQGPQFIFQYYEEEERQRGNFPDRFSGHQFPNYSSELNVNALLLGDSALYLCASSLEQGLNREAFFGQGTRLTVV.